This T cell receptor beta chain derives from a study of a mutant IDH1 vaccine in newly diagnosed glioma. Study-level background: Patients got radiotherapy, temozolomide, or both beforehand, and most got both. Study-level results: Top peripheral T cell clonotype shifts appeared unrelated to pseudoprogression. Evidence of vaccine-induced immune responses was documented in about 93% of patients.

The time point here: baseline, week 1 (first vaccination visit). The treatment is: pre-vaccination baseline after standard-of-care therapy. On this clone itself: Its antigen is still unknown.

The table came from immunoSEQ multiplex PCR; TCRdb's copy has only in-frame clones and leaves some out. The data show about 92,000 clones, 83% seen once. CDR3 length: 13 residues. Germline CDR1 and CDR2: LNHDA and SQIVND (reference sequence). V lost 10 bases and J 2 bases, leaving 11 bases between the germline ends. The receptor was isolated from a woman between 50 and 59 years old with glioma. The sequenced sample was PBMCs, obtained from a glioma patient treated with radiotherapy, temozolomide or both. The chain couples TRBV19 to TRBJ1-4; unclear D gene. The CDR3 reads CATQFSTNEKLFF. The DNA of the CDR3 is TGTGCCACTCAGTTTTCGACTAATGAAAAACTGTTTTTT.